This TCR beta chain was recorded in a study of naive and memory T cell subsets. The CDR3 totals 12 residues. Germline V CDR1 and CDR2: KGHSH, LQKENI. The V end lost 3 bases, the J end lost 10 bases, and 12 bases lay between the germline ends. Alpha and beta libraries were amplified separately from the second PCR onward. Cells stained for CD3, CD4, CD8, CD45RA, CD27 and viability were sorted into four CD45RA/CD27 subsets. Both TRBC1 and TRBC2 were covered by a beta constant-region primer of two equimolar oligonucleotides. A 12-nucleotide UMI and the SP2 primer were added to the cDNA 3' end by oligonucleotide ligation. In TCRdb, the UMI-ligation and nested PCR reads were re-called with MiXCR into one record per CDR3 protein. This repertoire shows 130,000 to 150,000 distinct CDR3 sequences, approximately 15% found once; its top ten account for about 0.14%. This clonotype was detected only a few times.

The sequence was collected from a human donor in good health. This chain links TRBV18 with TRBJ1-2; TRBD1 is a possible D gene (6 bases). The source material was naive CD4+ T cells from blood. In DNA form, the CDR3 reads TGTGCCAGCTCACCGCCGACAGGTTACTACACCTTC. It encodes CASSPPTGYYTF.